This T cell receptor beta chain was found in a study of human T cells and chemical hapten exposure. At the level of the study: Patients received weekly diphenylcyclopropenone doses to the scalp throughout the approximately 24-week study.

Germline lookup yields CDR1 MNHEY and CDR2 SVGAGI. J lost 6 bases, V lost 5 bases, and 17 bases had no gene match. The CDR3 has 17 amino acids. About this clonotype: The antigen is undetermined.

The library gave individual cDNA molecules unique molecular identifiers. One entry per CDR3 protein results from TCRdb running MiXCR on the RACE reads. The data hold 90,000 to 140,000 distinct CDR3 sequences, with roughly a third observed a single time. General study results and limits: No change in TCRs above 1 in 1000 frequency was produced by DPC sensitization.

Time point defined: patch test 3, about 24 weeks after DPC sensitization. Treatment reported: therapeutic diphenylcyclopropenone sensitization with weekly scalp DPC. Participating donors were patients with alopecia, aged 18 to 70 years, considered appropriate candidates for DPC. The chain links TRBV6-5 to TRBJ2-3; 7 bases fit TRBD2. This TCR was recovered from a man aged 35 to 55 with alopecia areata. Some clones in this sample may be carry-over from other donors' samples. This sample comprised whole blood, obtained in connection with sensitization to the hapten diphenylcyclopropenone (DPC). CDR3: CASSTRGSPLYSDTQYF. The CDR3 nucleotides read TGTGCCAGCAGTACCCGCGGGAGTCCTCTTTATTCGGATACGCAGTATTTT.